This T cell receptor beta chain was captured by sequencing in a study of shared clonotypes between healthy human individuals. Germline CDR1 and CDR2: LGHNA and YNFKEQ. V was cut by 0 bases and J by 4 bases, with 12 bases left in between. CDR3 length: 15 amino acids. Study results and caveats: The sharing of about 5% of naive CD4 clonotypes was seen across a few donors.

Per sorted-subset replicate PCR, input was approximately 0.2 ug DNA, representing around 28,000 T cell genomes. Generated by immunoSEQ multiplex PCR, the TCRdb table keeps only in-frame clones and is missing some. Of fewer than 200,000 clones detected, 90% to 95% appear once; the ten largest clones hold approximately 0.07%. A word on this clone: Its antigen is unknown.

This chain connects TRBV4-2 to TRBJ1-1, with D unresolved. The sample comprised naive CD4+ T cells sorted from blood. As to subset: CD45RA+ positively selected. This TCR derives from a woman aged 25 to 39 in good health. CDR3 in amino acids: CASSQDSHSGTEAFF. The CDR3 region has the DNA TGTGCCAGCAGCCAAGACTCACACTCAGGCACTGAAGCTTTCTTT.